The rows below give T cell receptor beta chains drawn from one sample of a study of blood T cells in healthy people across ages. TCRdb re-called the 5' RACE reads with MiXCR, one entry per CDR3 protein. The sample yields some 550,000 distinct CDR3 sequences, under 55% seen once. The source material was blood. The receptor set was obtained from a man at least 80 years old in good health. The CDR3 runs from the conserved cysteine through the conserved F or W. Each record gives: CDR3 protein, clone size, J gene, V gene. Rows give clone size only sometimes, using once, few, many, or a class for an expanded clone.

CASSSGTGGPQETQYF,few,TRBJ2-5,TRBV21-1
CASRPYTSGRGEQYF,few,TRBJ2-7,TRBV6-5
CATYTDTQYF,few,TRBJ2-3,TRBV21-1
CASSFLSQTPSEQYF,few,.,TRBV7-2
CASSSPPGGGTYEQYF,many,TRBJ2-7,TRBV6-6
CASSTGRISRQETQYF,.,TRBJ2-5,TRBV27
CASSSGLAALDTQYF,few,TRBJ2-3,TRBV7-2
CASSPRGPGYGYTF,.,TRBJ1-2,TRBV7-2
CASSPFQRPQHF,few,TRBJ1-5,TRBV6-2/TRBV6-3
CASSRDRQGKETQYF,.,TRBJ2-5,TRBV5-1
CASIRSGGKDFQPQHF,.,TRBJ1-5,TRBV28
CASSITPEAYGYTF,few,TRBJ1-2,TRBV7-2
CSAKDSGSSYNEQFF,few,TRBJ2-1,TRBV20-1
CATRRYRIFGASVLTF,.,TRBJ2-6,TRBV24-1
CASSHGSIGGESSYNEQFF,.,TRBJ2-1,TRBV7-2
CSAARDRGRDEQYF,once,TRBJ2-7,TRBV20-1
CASRGQGVNEKLFF,.,TRBJ1-4,TRBV2
CASSLGRKYEQYF,few,TRBJ2-7,TRBV7-2
CASSQGSGELFF,few,TRBJ2-2,TRBV3-1
CSATLFRGVYEQYF,few,TRBJ2-7,TRBV29-1
CASSYSTGDESPLHF,.,TRBJ1-6,TRBV6-5
CASSLGGAGGPYEQFF,.,TRBJ2-1,TRBV7-2
CLCLFRDGSNYGYTF,few,TRBJ1-2,TRBV29-1
CATSDSETDSLLEQFF,.,TRBJ2-1,TRBV24-1
CASSPTGLISGNTIYF,few,TRBJ1-3,TRBV6-5
CAISNPGQTYEQYF,.,TRBJ2-7,TRBV10-3
CSASSRGSYGYTF,few,TRBJ1-2,TRBV20-1
CASSLGGSLPLDEQFF,.,TRBJ2-1,TRBV5-1
CASSLGQQFF,.,TRBJ2-1,TRBV11-2
CASKGPELYEQYF,.,TRBJ2-7,TRBV7-2
CSARPPGTDYNEQFF,few,TRBJ2-1,TRBV20-1
CASSLGQGGYNEQFF,many,TRBJ2-1,TRBV5-1
CASSLAGDPAKNIQYF,.,TRBJ2-4,TRBV5-5
CASHPRVAGAADTQYF,.,TRBJ2-3,TRBV2
CASSLSAGSIETQYF,.,TRBJ2-5,TRBV7-9
CSARRGTPEAFF,.,TRBJ1-1,TRBV20-1
CASSFSGRDNEQFF,.,TRBJ2-1,TRBV5-1
CASSQDLAGGLSSYNEQYF,.,.,TRBV4-3
CASIATGGSGYTF,.,TRBJ1-2,TRBV12-3/TRBV12-4
CASSLRVVSHTQYF,.,TRBJ2-3,TRBV7-2
CASIVDFYNEQFF,.,TRBJ2-1,TRBV6-1
CASIYEVGASYNEQFF,.,TRBJ2-1,TRBV7-9
CSASRGPGEKLFF,.,TRBJ1-4,TRBV20-1